The 19 T cell receptor beta chains below all came from one sample that was sequenced in a study of blood T cells in healthy people across ages. The use of a sample-barcoded 5' primer and a J-beta primer mix characterized a second PCR of roughly 7 to 11 cycles. MiXCR was run by TCRdb on the 5' RACE reads, yielding one entry per CDR3 protein. The table includes roughly 900,000 distinct CDR3 sequences, under 30% detected once. Specimen: blood. The source is a woman of 80 years or more in good health.

As concerns this clonotype: No DNA is shown, since the ends of the CDR3 on it are uncertain; the CDR3 is the one TCRdb lists. The V gene is TRBV11-1, the J gene TRBJ1-2; the DNA was not used to check the table's D call, TRBD1. Germline CDR1 is SGHAT and CDR2 is FQDESV (reference sequence). The CDR3 spans 23 amino acids, including both terminal residues. CDR3 sequence reads: CASSADYEQYFGAGTGDWYGYTF.

Remarks on this clonotype: A much larger clone is a single base away; this may be a read error. The genes are TRBV5-1 and TRBJ2-4; 7 positions match TRBD2. Trimming at V came to 4 bases and at J to 13 bases, leaving 17 bases not matched to a gene. CDR1 is SGHRS and CDR2 is YFSETQ in the germline V gene. The CDR3 is 15 residues long. CDR3 in DNA: TGCGCCAGCAGCCCCCTCGGGGGGACTTTATACGGGCAGTACTTC. This sequence encodes CASSPLGGTLYGQYF.

The table lists this clonotype with a few counts. In nucleotides, the CDR3 is TGCGCCAGCAGCCGGACCGGGACTAGTGGAGGCACAGATACGCAGTATTTT. It codes for CASSRTGTSGGTDTQYF. V is TRBV5-1 and J is TRBJ2-3; 8 nucleotides match TRBD2. CDR3 length: 17 residues. The V segment lost 4 bases and the J segment 1 base; nucleotides outside the gene matches: 11. Germline CDR1 reads SGHRS; CDR2 reads YFSETQ.

This clonotype was seen ten or more times. CDR3 sequence: CASSSAGQGGEKLFF. In DNA form, the CDR3 reads TGTGCCAGCAGCTCAGCCGGACAGGGGGGCGAAAAACTGTTTTTT. The chain carries TRBV7-9 and TRBJ1-4; 10 nucleotides line up with TRBD1. V gave up 4 bases and J gave up 8 bases; unmatched junction bases: 7. The CDR3 spans 15 residues. Per germline, CDR1 SEHNR and CDR2 FQNEAQ (reference sequence). The variable domain in full, completed from reference TRBV7-9 and TRBJ1-4, reads DTGVSQNPRHKITKRGQNVTFRCDPISEHNRLYWYRQTLGQGPEFLTYFQNEAQLEKSRLLSDRFSAERPKGSFSTLEIQRTEQGDSAMYLCASSSAGQGGEKLFFGSGTQLSVL.

A few counts support this clonotype. A much larger clonotype is one base distant, so this may be a read error. V usage is TRBV3-1 and J usage is TRBJ2-1; D is undetermined. The end of the DNA fits TRBJ2-7 better, so the J call may be wrong. Germline-derived CDR1 and CDR2 are LGHDT and YNNKEL (reference sequence). This CDR3 has 16 residues. The CDR3 sequence: CASSQDFRSSYNEQYF. The CDR3 bases are TGTGCCAGCAGCCAAGATTTTAGGAGCTCCTACAATGAGCAGTACTTC.

In its sample, this clonotype was seen many times. The gene calls are TRBV11-2 and TRBJ1-1; 7 nucleotides match TRBD1. This CDR3 spans 13 amino acids. The V gene's germline CDR1 is SGHAT and CDR2 FQNNGV. Trimming took 7 bases from V and 1 from J; bases not matched to a gene: 3. The CDR3 region has the DNA TGTGCCAGCACGGGACAGACGAACACTGAAGCTTTCTTT. Protein product: CASTGQTNTEAFF.

Turning to this clonotype: With a much larger clone just one base away, this may be a read error. CDR3 coding DNA: TGCAGTGCTCCGGGACTAGCGCTCAAAGGGCAGTTCTTC. Translated, it gives CSAPGLALKGQFF. The chain joins TRBV20-1 to TRBJ2-1; 10 bases align to TRBD2. Germline V gives CDR1 DFQATT, CDR2 SNEGSKA (reference sequence). The CDR3 is 13 residues long. Losses at the gene ends were 5 bases for V and 12 bases for J; bases not matched to a gene: 10.

As to this clonotype: This sequence may be a read error, since a much larger clone differs from it by one base. The conserved closing phenylalanine or tryptophan is absent in this CDR3, likely reflecting a read error. This CDR3 is CASSSTSGTDTQYL. Written as DNA, the CDR3 is TGTGCCAGCAGCTCTACTAGCGGCACAGATACGCAGTATTTG. The rearrangement joins TRBV12-3 or TRBV12-4 to TRBJ2-3; TRBD2 aligns across 7 bases. This CDR3 region has 14 residues. V shed 6 bases and J 1 base; nucleotides not matched to a gene: 4.

This clonotype has at least ten counts. This chain connects TRBV12-3 or TRBV12-4 to TRBJ1-2; D gene ambiguous. The length of the CDR3 is 15 residues. V was cut by 6 bases and J by 4 bases, with 18 bases left in between. The CDR3 protein is CASSPGQPGGYGYTF. CDR3 nucleotide sequence: TGTGCCAGCAGCCCCGGGCAGCCGGGCGGCTATGGCTACACCTTC.

Concerning this clonotype: A much larger clone differs from this one at a single base, so this may be a read error. The J gene is TRBJ2-7, the V gene TRBV3-1; D call uncertain. Trimming removed 0 bases at V and 7 bases at J, with 13 bases between. Germline V gene sequence: CDR1 LGHDT, CDR2 YNNKEL (reference sequence). The CDR3 runs 14 residues. Written as DNA, the CDR3 is TGTGCCAGCAGCCAAGAAACCCTAGGCAATGAGCAGTACTTC. Translating it yields CASSQETLGNEQYF.

This clonotype was found many times. The CDR3 reads CASSFQPSYEQYF. The CDR3 DNA reads as TGTGCCAGCAGTTTTCAGCCCTCCTACGAGCAGTACTTC. The chain uses TRBV28 and TRBJ2-7; D ambiguous. V shed 3 bases and J shed 0 bases, with 6 bases lying between them. Per the germline V gene, CDR1 is MDHEN and CDR2 is SYDVKM. The CDR3 covers 13 residues.

CDR3 in amino acids: CASSRERGATTYEQYF. The CDR3 region has the DNA TGTGCCAGCAGCCGTGAGCGGGGGGCCACGACCTACGAGCAGTACTTC. The V and J genes are TRBV5-5 and TRBJ2-7, with TRBD2 identical over 9 bases. V was pared by 4 bases and J by 2 bases, with 10 bases of the junction left unmatched. This CDR3 comprises 16 residues. From germline, CDR1 is SGHKS and CDR2 YYEKEE (reference sequence).

The sample holds many counts of this clonotype. This sequence joins TRBV20-1 and TRBJ2-1, with 8 bases aligning to TRBD2. The CDR3 totals 14 residues. V shed 3 bases and J 14 bases; nucleotides not matched to a gene: 15. Per germline, CDR1 DFQATT and CDR2 SNEGSKA (reference sequence). CDR3 in DNA: TGCAGTGCTAGGGCCCGGGGGGGTAATATCGCGGAGTTCTTC. It translates to CSARARGGNIAEFF.

The sample holds a few counts of this clonotype. The V and J genes are TRBV28 and TRBJ1-2; 10 bases align to TRBD1. CDR1 and CDR2 (germline): MDHEN, SYDVKM. J was trimmed by 2 bases and V by 6 bases; bases with no gene match: 9. The CDR3 extends over 16 amino acids. In nucleotides, the CDR3 is TGTGCCAGCAGCAAGCTAAGACAGGGGGCAAACTATGGCTACACCTTC. It codes for CASSKLRQGANYGYTF.

This clonotype has ten or more counts. This rearrangement joins TRBV7-9 to TRBJ2-5; 10 bases are a match to TRBD1. This CDR3 region has 18 residues. Germline V gives CDR1 SEHNR, CDR2 FQNEAQ (reference sequence). With 0 bases clipped from V and 4 bases from J, the junction kept 11 bases outside the gene matches. CDR3 residues: CASSLALPGQGIGETQYF. In DNA form, the CDR3 reads TGTGCCAGCAGCTTAGCCCTACCGGGACAGGGGATAGGAGAGACCCAGTACTTC.

At least ten counts were recorded for this clonotype. The chain combines TRBV10-2 with TRBJ2-1, with D unclear. The CDR3 contains 11 residues. Trimming pared 3 bases from V and 9 bases from J, leaving 6 bases between. Germline V gene data show CDR1 as WSHSY and CDR2 as SAAADI. Written as DNA, the CDR3 is TGCGCCAGCAGTGAATTGCGTGAGCAGTTCTTC. This sequence encodes CASSELREQFF.

In its sample, this clonotype was seen a few times. V gene TRBV25-1 combines with J gene TRBJ1-5; the D is unclear. Germline values: CDR1 MGHDK, CDR2 SYGVNS. The CDR3 runs 15 residues. Trimming took off 3 bases at V and 1 base at J, with 10 bases between the two ends. CDR3 in amino acids: CASSDSQVSNQPQHF. In DNA, the CDR3 is TGTGCCAGCAGTGATTCGCAGGTGAGCAATCAGCCCCAGCATTTT. The full variable domain, in which reference TRBV25-1 and TRBJ1-5 provide the parts outside the CDR3, is EADIYQTPRYLVIGTGKKITLECSQTMGHDKMYWYQQDPGMELHLIHYSYGVNSTEKGDLSSESTVSRIRTEHFPLTLESARPSHTSQYLCASSDSQVSNQPQHFGDGTRLSIL.

This clonotype was recorded many times. The V and J genes are TRBV4-2 and TRBJ2-3; a possible D gene is TRBD2 (6 bases). CDR1 is LGHNA, CDR2 YNFKEQ, per germline. The CDR3 length is 16 residues. V lost 5 bases, J lost 3 bases, and 18 bases lay in between. CDR3 sequence (DNA): TGTGCCAGCAGCTCAGTCGGGGGTTCTGGTACAGATACGCAGTATTTT. It yields the protein CASSSVGGSGTDTQYF.

This clonotype was counted many times. The V and J genes are TRBV15 and TRBJ2-1; 11 bases are a match to TRBD2. The germline gives CDR1 LNHNV, CDR2 YYDKDF (reference sequence). V trimming: 5 bases; J trimming: 10 bases; junction bases outside the gene matches: 10. The CDR3 has 15 residues. The chain's CDR3 is CATSWTSGRDREQFF. CDR3 nucleotide sequence: TGTGCCACCAGCTGGACTAGCGGGCGAGATAGGGAGCAGTTCTTC.